The T cell receptor beta chain under discussion was sequenced for a study of T cells after posttransplantation cyclophosphamide. Sequencing used immunoSEQ multiplex PCR; TCRdb keeps in-frame clones, though not all of them. The sample contains roughly 23,000 clones, roughly 97% of which appear only once. The naive gate required viable CD3+CD4+ or CD3+CD8+ cells with CCR7+CD45RA+CD45RO-CD95-CD27+CD28+ phenotype. This TCR derives from a man in his forties or fifties in good health, CMV-negative, and a related stem cell transplant donor. The source material was naive CD4+ T cells sorted from PBMCs.

The CDR3 loop is CASSQAGTSGSYEQYF. The CDR3 DNA is TGCGCCAGCAGCCAAGCAGGTACTAGCGGATCCTACGAGCAGTACTTC. The chain uses TRBV4-1 and TRBJ2-7; 8 bases match TRBD2. V trimming: 1 base; J trimming: 1 base; junction bases outside the gene matches: 6. This CDR3 is built from 16 residues. The germline gives CDR1 MGHRA, CDR2 YSYEKL.